Listed here are 6 T cell receptor beta chains from one sample, sequenced in a study of T cells in tumors after PD-1 blockade. Sequencing used immunoSEQ multiplex PCR; TCRdb keeps in-frame clones, though not all of them. The table has fewer than 25,000 clones, about 82% seen once. This specimen was PBMCs, taken after anti-PD-1 treatment. The source of these receptors is a human donor with basal cell carcinoma.

The genes are TRBV9 and TRBJ2-7; 11 bases are a match to TRBD1. V lost 3 bases, J lost 7 bases, and 9 bases stayed unmatched. The CDR3 is 15 amino acids. Germline V gene data show CDR1 as SGDLS and CDR2 as YYNGEE. The CDR3 is CASSADRGLSVEQYF. DNA for the CDR3: TGTGCCAGCAGCGCGGACAGGGGGCTATCGGTGGAGCAGTACTTC.

This chain joins TRBV3-1 (or the pseudogene TRBV3-2) and TRBJ1-6; 9 bases agree with TRBD1. Germline CDR1 LGHDT, CDR2 YNNKEL (reference sequence). Trimming at V came to 8 bases and at J to 9 bases, leaving 8 bases not matched to a gene. CDR3 length: 14 amino acids. CDR3 loop: CASGGQGLGSPLHF. DNA for the CDR3: TGTGCCAGCGGAGGACAGGGGCTTGGTTCACCCCTCCACTTT.

V and J are TRBV6-5 and TRBJ2-1; 8 bases are a match to TRBD2. In germline, CDR1 is MNHEY, CDR2 SVGAGI. The CDR3 totals 15 residues. With V trimmed by 7 bases and J by 4 bases, 9 bases remained unmatched. The CDR3 sequence is CASTKGSGGYNEQFF. The CDR3 nucleotides read TGTGCCAGCACTAAGGGGAGCGGGGGATACAATGAGCAGTTCTTC.

The chain joins TRBV5-1 to TRBJ2-6; D perhaps matches TRBD1 (5 bases). CDR1 is SGHRS and CDR2 is YFSETQ in the germline V gene. The CDR3 contains 15 residues. Trimming removed 3 bases at V and 2 bases at J, with 9 bases between. For the CDR3, the DNA is TGCGCCAGCAGCTCCCAGGGAACTGGGGCCAACGTCCTGACTTTC. Its translation: CASSSQGTGANVLTF.

This clone was counted a few times. The chain links TRBV3-1 (or the pseudogene TRBV3-2) to TRBJ1-5; D is undetermined. The CDR3 runs to 14 residues. The germline V and J ends were trimmed by 0 bases and 7 bases, with 10 bases remaining between them. CDR1 is LGHDT, CDR2 YNNKEL, per germline (reference sequence). CDR3 sequence (DNA): TGTGCCAGCAGCCAAGATGCGCTAGGGCAGCCCCAGCATTTT. Translation: CASSQDALGQPQHF.

This clone has only one observation. The chain joins TRBV6-5 to TRBJ2-7; 8 bases align to TRBD2. Germline assignment: CDR1 MNHEY and CDR2 SVGAGI. Unmatched junction bases numbered 7, after V lost 6 bases and J lost 6 bases. The CDR3 is made up of 13 amino acids. CDR3 coding DNA: TGTGCCAGCAGGAGGGACGGGAGGGGCGAGCAGTACTTC. The encoded protein is CASRRDGRGEQYF.